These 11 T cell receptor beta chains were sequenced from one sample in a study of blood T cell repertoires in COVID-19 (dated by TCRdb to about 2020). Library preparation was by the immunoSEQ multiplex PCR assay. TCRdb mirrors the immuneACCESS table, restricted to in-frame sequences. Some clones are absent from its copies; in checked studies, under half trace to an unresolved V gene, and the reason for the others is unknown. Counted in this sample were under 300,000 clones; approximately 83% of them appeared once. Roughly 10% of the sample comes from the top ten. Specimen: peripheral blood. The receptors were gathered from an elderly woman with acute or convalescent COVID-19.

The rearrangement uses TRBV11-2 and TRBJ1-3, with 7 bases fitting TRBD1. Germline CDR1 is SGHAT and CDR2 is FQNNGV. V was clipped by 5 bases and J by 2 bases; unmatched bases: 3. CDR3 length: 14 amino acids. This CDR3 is CASSPTGTGNTIYF. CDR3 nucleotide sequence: TGTGCCAGCAGCCCGACAGGGACTGGAAACACCATATATTTT.

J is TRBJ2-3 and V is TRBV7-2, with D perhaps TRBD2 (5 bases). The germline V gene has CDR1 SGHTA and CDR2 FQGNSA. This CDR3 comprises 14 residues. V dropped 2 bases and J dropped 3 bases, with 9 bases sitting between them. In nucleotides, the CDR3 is TGTGCCAGCAGCTTATCATCGGGGACAGATACGCAGTATTTT. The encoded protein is CASSLSSGTDTQYF.

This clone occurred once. CDR3 region: CASSNNGYTF. Here the CDR3 DNA reads TGTGCCAGCAGCAACAATGGCTACACCTTC. The chain links TRBV21-1 to TRBJ1-2; TRBD1, the table's D call, was not compared with the DNA. TRBV21-1 is designated a pseudogene. This CDR3 region has 10 residues.

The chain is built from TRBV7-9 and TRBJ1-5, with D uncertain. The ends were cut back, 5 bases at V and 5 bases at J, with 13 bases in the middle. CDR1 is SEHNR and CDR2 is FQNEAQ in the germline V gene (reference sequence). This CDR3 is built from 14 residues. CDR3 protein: CASSLSGQDQPQHF. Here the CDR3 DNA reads TGTGCCAGCAGCCTATCTGGGCAAGATCAGCCCCAGCATTTT.

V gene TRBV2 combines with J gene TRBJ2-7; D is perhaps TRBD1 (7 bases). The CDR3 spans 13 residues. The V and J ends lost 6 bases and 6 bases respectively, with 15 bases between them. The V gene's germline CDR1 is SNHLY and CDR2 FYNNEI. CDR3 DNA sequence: TGTGCCAGCAGAGAGACAGGGACTGGCGAGCAGTACTTC. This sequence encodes CASRETGTGEQYF.

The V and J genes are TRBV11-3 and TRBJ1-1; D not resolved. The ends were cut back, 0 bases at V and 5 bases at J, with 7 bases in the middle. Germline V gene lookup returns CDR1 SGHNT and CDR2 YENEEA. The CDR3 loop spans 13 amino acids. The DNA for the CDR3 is TGTGCCAGCAGCTTAGAATCTGAGACTGAAGCTTTCTTT. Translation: CASSLESETEAFF.

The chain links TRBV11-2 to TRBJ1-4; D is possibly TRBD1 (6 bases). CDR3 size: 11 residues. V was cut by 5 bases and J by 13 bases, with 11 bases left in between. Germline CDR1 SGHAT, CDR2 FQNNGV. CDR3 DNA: TGTGCCAGCAGCCTAGGGGGGCCACTGTTTTTT. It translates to CASSLGGPLFF.

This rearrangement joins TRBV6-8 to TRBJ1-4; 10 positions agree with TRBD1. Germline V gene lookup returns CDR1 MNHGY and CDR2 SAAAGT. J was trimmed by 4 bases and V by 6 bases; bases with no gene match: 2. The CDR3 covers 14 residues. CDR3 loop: CASSRTGGNEKLFF. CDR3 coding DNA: TGTGCCAGCAGCCGGACAGGGGGTAATGAAAAACTGTTTTTT.

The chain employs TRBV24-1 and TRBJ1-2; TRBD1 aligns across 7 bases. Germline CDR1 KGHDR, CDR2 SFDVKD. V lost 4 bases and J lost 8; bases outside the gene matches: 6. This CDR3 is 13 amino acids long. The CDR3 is CATSERGLDGYTF. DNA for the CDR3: TGTGCCACCAGTGAGAGGGGGCTGGACGGCTACACCTTC.

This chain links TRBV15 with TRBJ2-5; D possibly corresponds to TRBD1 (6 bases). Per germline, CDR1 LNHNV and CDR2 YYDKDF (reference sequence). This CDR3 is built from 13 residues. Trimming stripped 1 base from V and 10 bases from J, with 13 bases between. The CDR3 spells CATSRAIQGIQYF. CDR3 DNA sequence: TGTGCCACCAGCAGAGCTATCCAGGGGATCCAGTACTTC.

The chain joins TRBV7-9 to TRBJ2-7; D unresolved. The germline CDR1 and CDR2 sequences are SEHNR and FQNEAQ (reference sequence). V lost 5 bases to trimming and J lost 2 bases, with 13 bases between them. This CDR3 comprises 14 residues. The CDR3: CASSPTLHPYEQYF. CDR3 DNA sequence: TGTGCCAGCAGCCCTACCCTCCACCCCTACGAGCAGTACTTC.